The next 29 T cell receptor beta chains were all read from a single sample in a study of T cell responses to AZD1222 COVID-19 vaccine. Produced via immunoSEQ multiplex PCR; TCRdb's table is partial and in-frame only. The sample has some 79,000 clones, over 70% seen once. This sample comprised peripheral blood, obtained 28 days after the second AZD1222 dose. These receptors were collected from an adult who received the AZD1222 COVID-19 vaccine.

This chain connects TRBV5-5 to TRBJ1-5; the D gene is possibly TRBD1 (5 bases). This CDR3 contains 15 residues. In germline, CDR1 is SGHKS, CDR2 YYEKEE (reference sequence). Trimming took 1 base from V and 6 from J, leaving 14 bases between them. For the CDR3, the DNA is TGTGCCAGCAGCTTGCTTCTGACAGTAGGTCAGCCCCAGCATTTT. The encoded protein is CASSLLLTVGQPQHF.

This clone was seen more than once but under ten times. The chain couples TRBV11-2 to TRBJ1-4, with 7 bases matching TRBD1. This CDR3 region has 14 residues. The germline V gene has CDR1 SGHAT and CDR2 FQNNGV. V lost 4 bases, J lost 6 bases, and 5 bases stayed unmatched. CDR3 sequence reads: CASSSQGFDEKLFF. The CDR3 DNA reads as TGTGCCAGCAGCTCACAGGGGTTTGATGAAAAACTGTTTTTT.

This clone was counted between two and nine times. The CDR3 region has the DNA TGTGCCAGCAGCCTGAGGACAGACTCCTACGAGCAGTACTTC. Protein product: CASSLRTDSYEQYF. The chain employs TRBV11-1 and TRBJ2-7, with a weak D call TRBD1 (6 bases). Germline V gives CDR1 SGHAT, CDR2 FQDESV (reference sequence). The CDR3 totals 14 residues. The V gene lost 5 bases and the J gene lost 0 bases, with 11 bases spanning the gap.

The chain couples TRBV5-1 to TRBJ2-3; 7 bases align to TRBD1. Germline values: CDR1 SGHRS, CDR2 YFSETQ. Trimming removed 0 bases from V and 5 bases from J; junction bases left unmatched: 12. This CDR3 contains 17 residues. The CDR3 DNA reads as TGCGCCAGCAGCTTGGGAGACAGGGAAGATACTGGAGATACGCAGTATTTT. This translates into CASSLGDREDTGDTQYF. The entire variable domain, with the rest obtained from reference TRBV5-1 and TRBJ2-3, is as follows: KAGVTQTPRYLIKTRGQQVTLSCSPISGHRSVSWYQQTPGQGLQFLFEYFSETQRNKGNFPGRFSGRQFSNSRSEMNVSTLELGDSALYLCASSLGDREDTGDTQYFGPGTRLTVL.

The CDR3 DNA is TGTGCCAGCAATAGTTCCCCGGAGACCCAGTACTTC. Encoded protein: CASNSSPETQYF. V and J are TRBV6-5 and TRBJ2-5; no reliable D call. This CDR3 has 12 residues. The V end lost 7 bases, the J end lost 5 bases, and 11 bases lay between the germline ends. Germline V lookup: CDR1 MNHEY, CDR2 SVGAGI.

The gene calls are TRBV5-6 and TRBJ1-4; the match to TRBD1 covers 8 bases. Trimming cost V 4 bases and J 8 bases; bases outside gene matches: 10. CDR3 size: 15 residues. Looked up from germline, CDR1 is SGHDT and CDR2 is YYEEEE. The CDR3 DNA reads as TGTGCCAGCAGCGACAGAGACAGGGGCGGGGAAAAACTGTTTTTT. Its protein is CASSDRDRGGEKLFF.

In this sample, this clone turned up a few times. The chain employs TRBV7-6 and TRBJ1-1; D may be TRBD1 (5 bases). Germline V lookup: CDR1 SGHVS, CDR2 FNYEAQ. The CDR3 is 13 amino acids. The V end was cut by 7 bases, the J end by 3 bases, with 12 bases between. CDR3 region: CASNTRGDTEAFF. CDR3 in DNA: TGTGCCAGCAACACTAGAGGGGACACTGAAGCTTTCTTT. The full variable domain, completed using reference TRBV7-6 and TRBJ1-1, is GAGVSQSPRYKVTKRGQDVALRCDPISGHVSLYWYRQALGQGPEFLTYFNYEAQQDKSGLPNDRFSAERPEGSISTLTIQRTEQRDSAMYRCASNTRGDTEAFFGQGTRLTVV.

The chain carries TRBV6-1 and TRBJ1-5, with 8 bases identical to TRBD1. The V gene end was trimmed by 4 bases and the J gene end by 2 bases; junction bases not matched to a gene: 10. Germline values: CDR1 MNHNS, CDR2 SASEGT. The CDR3 is 17 residues long. CDR3 loop: CASSANTGGMGNQPQHF. For the CDR3, the DNA is TGTGCCAGCAGTGCTAATACAGGGGGTATGGGCAATCAGCCCCAGCATTTT.

The chain carries TRBV7-9 and TRBJ2-7; 7 bases are shared with TRBD2. This CDR3 is 12 amino acids long. V lost 5 bases and J lost 3; bases outside the gene matches: 1. Germline V gene data show CDR1 as SEHNR and CDR2 as FQNEAQ (reference sequence). This CDR3 is CASSPGGYEQYF. CDR3 nucleotides: TGTGCCAGCAGCCCGGGAGGCTACGAGCAGTACTTC. Based on the CDR3 plus reference TRBV7-9 and TRBJ2-7, the full variable domain is DTGVSQNPRHKITKRGQNVTFRCDPISEHNRLYWYRQTLGQGPEFLTYFQNEAQLEKSRLLSDRFSAERPKGSFSTLEIQRTEQGDSAMYLCASSPGGYEQYFGPGTRLTVT.

This clone came up a few times. The J gene is TRBJ1-1, the V gene TRBV5-6, with 7 bases aligning to TRBD1. CDR1 and CDR2 from the germline V gene are SGHDT and YYEEEE. CDR3 length: 16 amino acids. Trimming took 4 bases from V and 1 from J; bases not matched to a gene: 10. In DNA, the CDR3 is TGTGCCAGCAGCGCTGGCGGCCAGGGGGAGAACACTGAAGCTTTCTTT. It encodes CASSAGGQGENTEAFF.

The V call is TRBV5-1, the J call TRBJ2-1; TRBD2 agrees at 10 bases. V shed 4 bases, J shed 6 bases, and the junction held 10 bases outside the gene matches. Germline CDR1 is SGHRS and CDR2 is YFSETQ. The CDR3 has 16 residues. CDR3 sequence: CASSPNSASGGNEQFF. For the CDR3, the DNA is TGCGCCAGCAGCCCAAACTCCGCTAGCGGGGGCAATGAGCAGTTCTTC.

The chain combines TRBV2 with TRBJ2-3, with D possibly being TRBD2 (6 bases). The V end lost 6 bases, the J end lost 0 bases, and 10 bases lay between the germline ends. The germline gives CDR1 SNHLY, CDR2 FYNNEI. The CDR3 is made up of 14 amino acids. CDR3 nucleotide sequence: TGTGCCAGCAGGACGGGACTTAGCACAGATACGCAGTATTTT. Protein: CASRTGLSTDTQYF.

V is TRBV6-2 or TRBV6-3 and J is TRBJ2-1, with TRBD2 matching 8 bases. The J segment lost 15 bases and the V segment lost 3 bases, leaving 7 bases of the junction unmatched. Germline V gene data show CDR1 as MNHEY and CDR2 as SVGEGT. The CDR3 consists of 12 residues. The CDR3 here is CASSYIGTSPFF. CDR3 DNA: TGTGCCAGCAGTTATATTGGGACTAGTCCGTTCTTC.

J is TRBJ2-2 and V is TRBV10-3; D is possibly TRBD1 (8 bases). Germline V gives CDR1 ENHRY, CDR2 SYGVKD. With 6 bases removed from V and 6 bases from J, the gap between germline ends came to 14 bases. The CDR3 totals 14 residues. The CDR3 is CAISGQGGSGELFF. CDR3 DNA sequence: TGTGCCATCAGCGGACAGGGAGGGTCCGGGGAGCTGTTTTTT.

The J gene is TRBJ2-6, the V gene TRBV5-1; TRBD1 agrees at 12 bases. J was trimmed by 2 bases and V by 4 bases; bases with no gene match: 4. The CDR3 is 17 residues long. The germline V gene has CDR1 SGHRS and CDR2 YFSETQ. The CDR3: CASSRGQGAPGANVLTF. The CDR3 nucleotides are TGCGCCAGCAGCCGGGGACAGGGGGCCCCTGGGGCCAACGTCCTGACTTTC.

The V gene is TRBV25-1, the J gene TRBJ2-7, with 8 bases lining up with TRBD1. The CDR3 extends over 14 amino acids. Germline CDR1 reads MGHDK; CDR2 reads SYGVNS. V trimming: 5 bases; J trimming: 0 bases; junction bases outside the gene matches: 3. The CDR3 DNA reads as TGTGCCAGCAGTCAGGACAGGGCCTCCTACGAGCAGTACTTC. Translated, it gives CASSQDRASYEQYF.

This clone has a single count. The chain couples TRBV9 to TRBJ1-5, with D possibly matching TRBD1 (6 bases). The CDR3 loop spans 14 amino acids. The germline gives CDR1 SGDLS, CDR2 YYNGEE. V lost 4 bases and J 7 bases, leaving 15 bases between the germline ends. The CDR3 nucleotides are TGTGCCAGCAGCCGGGGGGGCTGGGGGCAGCCCCAGCATTTT. Its translation is CASSRGGWGQPQHF.

The gene calls are TRBV11-2 and TRBJ2-3; D is ambiguous. Looked up from germline, CDR1 is SGHAT and CDR2 is FQNNGV. The CDR3 spans 15 residues. Trimming took 0 bases from V and 4 from J, leaving 11 bases between them. CDR3 amino acids: CASSLEVASADTQYF. Here the CDR3 DNA reads TGTGCCAGCAGCTTAGAAGTGGCTAGTGCAGATACGCAGTATTTT.

V usage is TRBV28 and J usage is TRBJ1-2; D call uncertain. The germline V and J ends were trimmed by 2 bases and 7 bases, with 14 bases remaining between them. The CDR3 is made up of 14 amino acids. Germline values: CDR1 MDHEN, CDR2 SYDVKM. CDR3 in DNA: TGTGCCAGCAGTTTAAGCGGGAAATTGTCTGGCTACACCTTC. It translates to CASSLSGKLSGYTF.

The chain has TRBV7-9 and TRBJ1-5; TRBD1 might be the D (6 bases). Per germline, CDR1 SEHNR and CDR2 FQNEAQ (reference sequence). The V and J ends lost 1 base and 5 bases respectively, with 6 bases between them. This CDR3 has 13 residues. CDR3 sequence (DNA): TGTGCCAGCAGCTTAGAGGGGGATCAGCCCCAGCATTTT. The encoded protein is CASSLEGDQPQHF.

CDR3: CASSGQGVDGYTF. The CDR3 DNA is TGTGCCAGCAGCGGTCAGGGGGTGGATGGCTACACCTTC. This chain uses TRBV9 with TRBJ1-2, with 7 bases identical to TRBD1. With 3 bases clipped from V and 6 bases from J, the junction kept 5 bases outside the gene matches. Looked up from germline, CDR1 is SGDLS and CDR2 is YYNGEE. CDR3 length: 13 amino acids.

V usage is TRBV12-3 or TRBV12-4 and J usage is TRBJ2-1, with a possible D match to TRBD1 (6 bases). Trimming removed 3 bases at V and 11 bases at J, with 14 bases between. This CDR3 has 13 amino acids. CDR3 DNA: TGTGCCAGCAGTTTCCCGCAGGGGATCCAGCAGTTCTTC. It specifies CASSFPQGIQQFF.

This clone was observed a single time. The rearrangement uses TRBV6-5 and TRBJ1-1; no definite D call. Trimming took off 6 bases at V and 3 bases at J, with 17 bases between the two ends. There are 15 residues in the CDR3. Germline lookup yields CDR1 MNHEY and CDR2 SVGAGI. The CDR3 sequence is CASSPRLDGDTEAFF. CDR3 bases: TGTGCCAGCAGCCCGCGGTTGGATGGGGACACTGAAGCTTTCTTT.

The rearrangement links TRBV28 to TRBJ1-2; a possible D gene is TRBD1 (5 bases). V was clipped by 5 bases and J by 4 bases, with 14 bases between them. Germline V CDR1 and CDR2: MDHEN, SYDVKM. CDR3 length equals 14 residues. CDR3 loop: CASSSGQKGYGYTF. DNA for the CDR3: TGTGCCAGCAGTAGCGGACAAAAGGGCTATGGCTACACCTTC.

The chain combines TRBV15 with TRBJ2-5; D gene ambiguous. This CDR3 has 17 residues. Germline assignment: CDR1 LNHNV and CDR2 YYDKDF (reference sequence). V was trimmed by 2 bases and J by 2 bases, leaving 18 bases between them. The CDR3 reads CATSRPTEDLLQETQYF. In nucleotides, the CDR3 is TGTGCCACCAGCAGACCCACTGAAGACCTCCTACAAGAGACCCAGTACTTC.

The V call is TRBV9, the J call TRBJ2-2; D might be TRBD2 (6 bases). Trimming pared 0 bases from V and 0 bases from J, leaving 9 bases between. The CDR3 has 16 amino acids. Germline V gives CDR1 SGDLS, CDR2 YYNGEE. The CDR3 nucleotides are TGTGCCAGCAGCGTAGTAGCGGTGGCGAACACCGGGGAGCTGTTTTTT. Its translation is CASSVVAVANTGELFF.

The chain couples TRBV5-6 to TRBJ2-7; a weak D match, TRBD1 (6 bases). Trimming took 2 bases from V and 2 from J, leaving 11 bases between them. The germline CDR1 and CDR2 sequences are SGHDT and YYEEEE. The CDR3 sequence is 14 residues long. CDR3 sequence: CASSFDRRTYEQYF. CDR3 bases: TGTGCCAGCAGCTTCGACAGGCGGACCTACGAGCAGTACTTC. Complete variable domain (other parts from reference TRBV5-6 and TRBJ2-7): DAGVTQSPTHLIKTRGQQVTLRCSPKSGHDTVSWYQQALGQGPQFIFQYYEEEERQRGNFPDRFSGHQFPNYSSELNVNALLLGDSALYLCASSFDRRTYEQYFGPGTRLTVT.

V gene TRBV5-1 combines with J gene TRBJ1-2; tentatively, D is TRBD1 (5 bases). CDR3 size: 13 residues. V was clipped by 1 base and J by 6 bases, with 10 bases between them. Germline V gene lookup returns CDR1 SGHRS and CDR2 YFSETQ. For the CDR3, the DNA is TGCGCCAGCAGCTTGACCGGGGGGGATGGCTACACCTTC. Translating it yields CASSLTGGDGYTF.

The rearrangement joins TRBV5-6 to TRBJ2-7; D gene unclear. Germline lookup yields CDR1 SGHDT and CDR2 YYEEEE. The CDR3 sequence is 15 residues long. The V end lost 0 bases, the J end lost 2 bases, and 12 bases lay between the germline ends. The CDR3 coding sequence is TGTGCCAGCAGCTTGGCGGGTGACACGACCTACGAGCAGTACTTC. It specifies CASSLAGDTTYEQYF.